The 26 T cell receptor beta chains listed next were all sequenced from one sample in a study of OX40 agonist ivuxolimab in advanced cancers. Generated by immunoSEQ multiplex PCR, the TCRdb table keeps only in-frame clones and is missing some. The sample yields about 28,000 clones, around 85% seen once. Source: CD4+ or CD8+ T cells sorted from blood, taken in a trial of the OX40 agonist ivuxolimab. The receptors derive from an adult with an advanced solid tumor such as melanoma, head and neck, liver or kidney cancer.

This rearrangement joins TRBV7-3 to TRBJ1-1, with D perhaps matching TRBD1 (5 bases). V was shortened by 5 bases and J by 10 bases, with 11 bases between the two germline ends. This CDR3 contains 11 residues. Looked up from germline, CDR1 is SGHTA and CDR2 is FQGTGA. This CDR3 is CASSPGGVAFF. DNA for the CDR3: TGTGCCAGCAGCCCCGGGGGGGTAGCTTTCTTT.

The rearrangement uses TRBV6-5 and TRBJ2-7; perhaps D is TRBD1 or TRBD2 (8 bases each). The length of the CDR3 is 15 residues. The germline V and J ends were trimmed by 6 bases and 1 base, with 16 bases remaining between them. Germline V gene sequence: CDR1 MNHEY, CDR2 SVGAGI. CDR3 coding DNA: TGTGCCAGCAGCCCAGGGGGCGGGGGGTCCTACGAGCAGTACTTC. Amino acid sequence: CASSPGGGGSYEQYF.

This chain uses TRBV10-1 with TRBJ2-7, with a tentative D call TRBD1 (6 bases). The V end lost 10 bases, the J end lost 0 bases, and 13 bases lay between the germline ends. The CDR3 runs 13 residues. Germline CDR1 is WNHNN and CDR2 is SYGVQD (reference sequence). DNA for the CDR3: TGCGCCACCGCGACAGGACCCTCCTACGAGCAGTACTTC. It is translated as CATATGPSYEQYF.

This clone was detected only a few times. The rearrangement links TRBV10-2 to TRBJ1-4; TRBD1 agrees at 9 bases. CDR1 is WSHSY and CDR2 is SAAADI in the germline V gene. J was trimmed by 6 bases and V by 5 bases; bases with no gene match: 4. This CDR3 region has 14 residues. The CDR3 region is CASSYRGPDEKLFF. The CDR3 nucleotides are TGCGCCAGCAGTTACAGGGGGCCAGATGAAAAACTGTTTTTT.

The V call is TRBV6-1, the J call TRBJ2-7; D gene uncertain. Germline V gene sequence: CDR1 MNHNS, CDR2 SASEGT. There are 10 residues in the CDR3. V lost 11 bases and J 12 bases, leaving 17 bases between the germline ends. In DNA form, the CDR3 reads TGTGCCCCGGGCTTAAAACAACCGTACTTC. Its protein is CAPGLKQPYF.

V usage is TRBV10-3 and J usage is TRBJ1-1; D gene ambiguous. CDR1 ENHRY and CDR2 SYGVKD come from the germline V gene. Trimming stripped 5 bases from V and 5 bases from J, with 12 bases between. The CDR3 loop spans 13 amino acids. In nucleotides, the CDR3 is TGTGCCATCAGTCCCGGAGGGCCGACTGAAGCTTTCTTT. Its translation is CAISPGGPTEAFF.

The chain recombines TRBV6-5 with TRBJ2-7; D unclear. Germline V gene sequence: CDR1 MNHEY, CDR2 SVGAGI. V shed 0 bases and J shed 2 bases, with 14 bases lying between them. The CDR3 length is 16 residues. The CDR3 DNA reads as TGTGCCAGCAGTTACTCGGTCAGCAAACCAACCTACGAGCAGTACTTC. This translates into CASSYSVSKPTYEQYF.

The V gene is TRBV7-9, the J gene TRBJ2-2; D not resolved. The CDR3 runs to 13 residues. The ends were cut back, 3 bases at V and 6 bases at J, with 8 bases in the middle. The germline CDR1 and CDR2 sequences are SEHNR and FQNEAQ (reference sequence). CDR3 nucleotides: TGTGCCAGCAGCTTTCAACCAGCCGGGGAGCTGTTTTTT. Residues: CASSFQPAGELFF.

The chain couples TRBV28 to TRBJ1-1; the D gene is possibly TRBD1 (5 bases). V was trimmed by 2 bases and J by 2 bases, leaving 15 bases between them. The V gene's germline CDR1 is MDHEN and CDR2 SYDVKM. The CDR3 length is 16 residues. The CDR3, as DNA: TGTGCCAGCAGTTTAGGGGCGGATTATTTTAACACTGAAGCTTTCTTT. Translating it yields CASSLGADYFNTEAFF.

The V call is TRBV11-2, the J call TRBJ2-1, with 11 bases that match TRBD2. The CDR3 is 15 residues long. Germline values: CDR1 SGHAT, CDR2 FQNNGV. J lost 8 bases, V lost 2 bases, and 5 bases had no gene match. The chain's CDR3 is CASSLTSGSSYEQFF. The CDR3 DNA follows: TGTGCCAGCAGCTTAACTAGCGGGAGTTCGTATGAGCAGTTCTTC. The variable domain in full, with the rest retrieved from reference TRBV11-2 and TRBJ2-1, is EAGVAQSPRYKIIEKRQSVAFWCNPISGHATLYWYQQILGQGPKLLIQFQNNGVVDDSQLPKDRFSAERLKGVDSTLKIQPAKLEDSAVYLCASSLTSGSSYEQFFGPGTRLTVL.

This chain connects TRBV30 to TRBJ2-1; TRBD2 agrees at 7 bases. Germline CDR1 is GTSNPN and CDR2 is SVGIG (reference sequence). V lost 3 bases and J lost 0; bases outside the gene matches: 5. The CDR3 has 15 residues. The chain's CDR3 is CAWRGLADSYNEQFF. The CDR3, as DNA: TGTGCCTGGAGGGGCCTAGCGGACTCCTACAATGAGCAGTTCTTC.

The V gene is TRBV11-2, the J gene TRBJ2-3; D gene uncertain. The CDR3 has 11 residues. Germline CDR1 reads SGHAT; CDR2 reads FQNNGV. The germline V and J ends were trimmed by 4 bases and 3 bases, with 2 bases remaining between them. CDR3 in amino acids: CASSWTDTQYF. Written as DNA, the CDR3 is TGTGCCAGCAGCTGGACAGATACGCAGTATTTT.

The V and J genes are TRBV21-1 and TRBJ2-5; the DNA was not compared with TRBD2, the D call given in the table. TRBV21-1 is a known pseudogene. The CDR3 has 15 amino acids. The DNA for the CDR3 is TGTGCCAGCAGGAAAAAGGCCCGGGGGAGAGAGACCCAGTACTTC. Its protein is CASRKKARGRETQYF.

The rearrangement joins TRBV7-9 to TRBJ2-2, with 9 bases that match TRBD2. J lost 3 bases, V lost 3 bases, and 5 bases had no gene match. There are 16 residues in the CDR3. Germline loops: CDR1 SEHNR, CDR2 FQNEAQ (reference sequence). CDR3: CASSFGTSYDTGELFF. For the CDR3, the DNA is TGTGCCAGCAGCTTCGGGACTAGCTACGACACCGGGGAGCTGTTTTTT.

This chain connects TRBV2 to TRBJ2-3; the match to TRBD1 covers 9 bases. There are 15 residues in the CDR3. Germline V gene data show CDR1 as SNHLY and CDR2 as FYNNEI. The J segment lost 1 base and the V segment lost 6 bases, leaving 5 bases of the junction unmatched. CDR3 sequence (DNA): TGTGCCAGCAGCGTACAGGGGGCCGGCACAGATACGCAGTATTTT. Translated, it gives CASSVQGAGTDTQYF.

The chain uses TRBV27 and TRBJ1-2; 9 bases agree with TRBD1. Germline-derived CDR1 and CDR2 are MNHEY and SMNVEV (reference sequence). V lost 2 bases, J lost 2 bases, and 9 bases stayed unmatched. The CDR3 has 17 residues. CDR3 sequence (DNA): TGTGCCAGCAGTTTAACTACAGGGGGCCCCCTGAACTATGGCTACACCTTC. Translating it yields CASSLTTGGPLNYGYTF.

This rearrangement joins TRBV28 to TRBJ2-7, with D possibly matching TRBD2 (6 bases). Germline CDR1 MDHEN, CDR2 SYDVKM. The CDR3 spans 15 residues. With 6 bases removed from V and 2 bases from J, the gap between germline ends came to 17 bases. This CDR3 reads CASSFGSEGTYEQYF. The CDR3 region has the DNA TGTGCCAGCAGCTTCGGTTCGGAGGGAACCTACGAGCAGTACTTC.

With respect to this clone: This same CDR3 is encoded by further DNA sequences in the sample. The chain is built from TRBV6-5 and TRBJ2-7, with 7 bases that match TRBD1. The V and J ends lost 2 bases and 2 bases, in that order; junction bases with no gene match: 3. This CDR3 region has 14 residues. From germline, CDR1 is MNHEY and CDR2 SVGAGI. CDR3 sequence reads: CASSYGQGAYEQYF. In nucleotides, the CDR3 is TGTGCCAGCAGTTACGGGCAGGGGGCCTACGAGCAGTACTTC.

This clone appeared a few times. The V gene is TRBV25-1, the J gene TRBJ1-4; the match to TRBD1 covers 8 bases. V was pared by 6 bases and J by 10 bases, with 7 bases of the junction left unmatched. This CDR3 is built from 13 residues. Germline assignment: CDR1 MGHDK and CDR2 SYGVNS. CDR3 region: CASRDRVMGKLFF. For the CDR3, the DNA is TGTGCCAGCAGGGACAGGGTGATGGGAAAACTGTTTTTT.

A few counts support this clone. This chain connects TRBV12-5 to TRBJ2-7, with 13 bases identical to TRBD2. Germline CDR1 reads LGHNT; CDR2 reads FRNRAP. The CDR3 runs 16 residues. The J segment lost 7 bases and the V segment lost 3 bases, leaving 9 bases of the junction unmatched. As DNA, the CDR3 is TGTGCTAGTGGTTTTGGACTAGCGGGGGATTATGAAGAGCAGTACTTC. Residues: CASGFGLAGDYEEQYF.

The V and J genes are TRBV6-6 and TRBJ1-2; D perhaps matches TRBD1 (5 bases). The germline V and J ends were trimmed by 2 bases and 4 bases, with 17 bases remaining between them. Germline CDR1 and CDR2: MNHNY and SVGAGI (reference sequence). CDR3 size: 16 residues. In DNA form, the CDR3 reads TGTGCCAGCAGTTACCCTACGGGGAGCCAGGGCTATGGCTACACCTTC. Its protein product is CASSYPTGSQGYGYTF.

This sequence joins TRBV19 and TRBJ1-6, with TRBD1 identical over 9 bases. CDR3 size: 13 residues. Germline loops: CDR1 LNHDA, CDR2 SQIVND (reference sequence). V lost 6 bases to trimming and J lost 7 bases; unmatched junction nucleotides: 1. The chain's CDR3 is CASSGTGNSPLHF. In DNA form, the CDR3 reads TGTGCCAGTAGCGGGACAGGGAATTCACCCCTCCACTTT.

V usage is TRBV5-6 and J usage is TRBJ2-1; 11 bases agree with TRBD2. CDR1 SGHDT and CDR2 YYEEEE come from the germline V gene. V shed 4 bases, J shed 6 bases, and the junction held 9 bases outside the gene matches. The CDR3 runs to 16 residues. CDR3 bases: TGTGCCAGCAGCACGACTAGCGGGGCGCCTTTCAATGAGCAGTTCTTC. Translation gives CASSTTSGAPFNEQFF.

The CDR3 loop is CASSLGSRGGHNEQFF. The CDR3 region has the DNA TGTGCCAGCAGCTTGGGAAGCAGGGGGGGGCACAATGAGCAGTTCTTC. The chain carries TRBV5-6 and TRBJ2-1, with D perhaps being TRBD1 or TRBD2 (7 bases each). The ends were cut back, 0 bases at V and 5 bases at J, with 15 bases in the middle. This CDR3 is built from 16 residues. Germline values: CDR1 SGHDT, CDR2 YYEEEE. The full variable domain, rest sourced from reference TRBV5-6 and TRBJ2-1, is DAGVTQSPTHLIKTRGQQVTLRCSPKSGHDTVSWYQQALGQGPQFIFQYYEEEERQRGNFPDRFSGHQFPNYSSELNVNALLLGDSALYLCASSLGSRGGHNEQFFGPGTRLTVL.

This sequence joins TRBV19 and TRBJ1-1; D ambiguous. Germline assignment: CDR1 LNHDA and CDR2 SQIVND (reference sequence). CDR3 length: 12 amino acids. V was clipped by 3 bases and J by 4 bases, with 6 bases between them. Here the CDR3 reads CASSMGGTEAFF. For the CDR3, the DNA is TGTGCCAGTAGTATGGGAGGCACTGAAGCTTTCTTT.

The V gene is TRBV4-1, the J gene TRBJ2-5, with D possibly TRBD2 on 6 matching bases. Trimming stripped 1 base from V and 4 bases from J, with 19 bases between. The germline V gene has CDR1 MGHRA and CDR2 YSYEKL. The CDR3 contains 17 residues. The CDR3: CASSQVSASAGRETQYF. The DNA of the CDR3 is TGCGCCAGCAGCCAAGTTTCGGCGTCGGCGGGACGAGAGACCCAGTACTTC.